This T cell receptor (beta chain) was documented in a study of blood T cell repertoires in COVID-19. Looking at the study overall: There were acute and convalescent COVID-19 samples, and they came from the United States, Italy and Spain. PBMCs, B-cell-depleted T cells, or T cells provided the cDNA or gDNA that made up the material.

This clone was seen once. This CDR3 comprises 11 residues. CDR1 and CDR2 from the germline V gene are DFQATT and SNEGSKA (reference sequence). In the study's own analysis: Nucleated cell counts were estimated from reference gene primer amplification. Libraries were prepared by immunoSEQ multiplex PCR; TCRdb keeps only in-frame clonotypes and omits some of them. Clone size and V and J calls were adopted from that table, with D and trimming inferred from the DNA. Here the sample spans tens of thousands of clones, more than 75% being singletons. The specimen was peripheral blood. This clonotype was obtained from a woman at least 80 years old with active or convalescent COVID-19. The J gene is TRBJ2-3, the V gene TRBV20-1; maybe TRBD1 (6 bases). CDR3 DNA sequence: TGCAGCTGGACAGGCACAGATACGCAGTATTTT. Protein sequence: CSWTGTDTQYF.